The rows below give T cell receptor beta chains drawn from one sample of a study of a mutant IDH1 vaccine in newly diagnosed glioma. Using immunoSEQ multiplex PCR, the repertoire was profiled, and TCRdb retains in-frame clones only, with some absent. The sample includes more than 20,000 clones, approximately 89% seen only once; the top ten take 7% to 10%. Sequences were derived from PBMCs, sampled from a glioma patient treated with radiotherapy, temozolomide or both. These TCRs come from a man younger than 40 with glioma. Each CDR3 is given without its conserved first and last residue.

TRBV6-1,TRBJ2-5,ASSVGRGETQY
TRBV29-1,TRBJ2-7,SVEVTSGRSSSYEQY
TRBV5-4,TRBJ1-1,ASSPGTGRKETEAF
TRBV5-1,TRBJ2-7,ASSWDGDSYEQY
TRBV12-5,TRBJ1-1,ASGLALGTEAF
TRBV19,TRBJ1-1,ASTRGTEAF
TRBV7-9,TRBJ2-3,ASWSAGAEGQY
TRBV5-8,TRBJ2-1,ASSSRTSGKNEQF
TRBV5-4,TRBJ2-7,ASSSEGSPYEQY
TRBV9,TRBJ2-1,ASSPGGMGNEQF
TRBV25-1,TRBJ2-3,ASSENRGWDTQY
TRBV27,TRBJ2-7,ASSFSHISGQPYEQY
TRBV19,TRBJ2-3,ASSTPGTSGRTDTQY
TRBV5-1,TRBJ1-4,ASSLAPLRGEKLF
TRBV11-2,TRBJ2-3,ASRTGTSGRWEGTDTQY
TRBV11-2,TRBJ2-7,ASSPWGTGKYEQY
TRBV5-6,TRBJ1-1,ASSLRGIQAF
TRBV27,TRBJ2-7,ASSLIEGNPYEQY
TRBV6-1,TRBJ1-1,ASSRQGHTEAF
TRBV5-1,TRBJ2-2,ASSEDRLNTGELF
TRBV27,TRBJ2-1,ASSLIGGTGLSNEQF
TRBV21-1,TRBJ1-4,ASSNPPRCWRKTV
TRBV5-6,TRBJ2-7,ASSDGQGEPYEQY
TRBV28,TRBJ2-2,ASSELSDRGYTGELF
TRBV4-2,TRBJ2-5,ASSQDVLAAEGAQY
TRBV11-2,TRBJ2-1,ASSSYPWEESSYNEQF
TRBV7-9,TRBJ2-3,ASSWTSFTDTQY
TRBV15,TRBJ1-4,ATSPGQATNEKLF
TRBV5-4,TRBJ1-3,ASSLKGAGNTIY
TRBV30,TRBJ2-3,AWSAGLAEQDTQY
TRBV9,TRBJ1-5,ASSSDWEQPQH
TRBV5-1,TRBJ2-3,ASSFRGRDGTDTQY
TRBV7-9,TRBJ2-3,ASSISIQGTKSTDTQY
TRBV30,TRBJ1-2,AWSVRLAYGYT
TRBV6-5,TRBJ1-5,ASSYSSGMSNQPQH
TRBV18,TRBJ2-7,ASSPLPGGDEQY
TRBV29-1,TRBJ2-2,SAVTQLAGNTGELF
TRBV7-6,TRBJ1-4,ASSADRGWEKLF
TRBV28,TRBJ1-1,ASSPPGQWNTEAF
TRBV29-1,TRBJ2-1,SVVQGAGEQF
TRBV19,TRBJ1-5,ASSIRAGWYDNQPQH
TRBV6-1,TRBJ1-2,ASSEVWYGYT
TRBV5-6,TRBJ2-5,ASSPGLEETQY
TRBV27,TRBJ1-2,ASSLTVFNYGYT
TRBV7-2,TRBJ1-1,ASSPRQGPYTEAF
TRBV6-1,TRBJ1-5,ASRLQDQPQH
TRBV18,TRBJ2-7,ASSPPPSAGFYEQY
TRBV18,TRBJ1-3,ASSPTGASGNTIY
TRBV25-1,TRBJ2-2,ASREGTNTGELF
TRBV7-2,TRBJ1-6,ASSFSGYNSPLH
TRBV7-9,TRBJ2-7,ASTRGLARYEQY
TRBV6-5,TRBJ1-2,ASTTGAGVIGYT
TRBV27,TRBJ1-2,ASSLMGYGYT
TRBV27,TRBJ1-2,ASSPHFQTPYGYT
TRBV11-3,TRBJ2-5,ASSSSGGQGGQETQY
TRBV27,TRBJ2-1,ASSSFTSGRSRGQF